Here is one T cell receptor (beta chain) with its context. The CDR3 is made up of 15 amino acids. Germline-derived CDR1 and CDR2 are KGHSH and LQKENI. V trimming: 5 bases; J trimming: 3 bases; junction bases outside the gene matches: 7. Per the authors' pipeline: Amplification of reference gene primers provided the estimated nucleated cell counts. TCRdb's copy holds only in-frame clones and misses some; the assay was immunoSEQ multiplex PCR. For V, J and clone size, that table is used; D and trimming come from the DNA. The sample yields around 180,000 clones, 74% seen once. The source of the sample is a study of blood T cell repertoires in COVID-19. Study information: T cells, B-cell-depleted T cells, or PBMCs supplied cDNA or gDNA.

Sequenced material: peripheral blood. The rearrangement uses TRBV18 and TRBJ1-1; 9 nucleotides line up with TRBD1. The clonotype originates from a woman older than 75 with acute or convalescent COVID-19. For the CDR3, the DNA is TGTGCCAGCTCATTCAATCGGGACAGGGACACTGAAGCTTTCTTT. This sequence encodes CASSFNRDRDTEAFF.